These 5 T cell receptor beta chains were all obtained from the same sample, sequenced in a study of lymphopenia after photon versus proton radiotherapy. Profiling relied on immunoSEQ multiplex PCR, and the TCRdb table lists in-frame clones only, not all of them. Here the sample spans under 25,000 clones, about 85% being singletons. Sequencing used peripheral blood, obtained from a patient treated with photon-based radiotherapy. The receptors were sampled from a man in his 60s with pancreatic cancer.

The chain couples TRBV9 to TRBJ1-2, with D possibly being TRBD1 (5 bases). This CDR3 contains 14 residues. The germline V and J ends were trimmed by 3 bases and 5 bases, with 14 bases remaining between them. The germline CDR1 and CDR2 sequences are SGDLS and YYNGEE. CDR3 DNA: TGTGCCAGCAGCGGGGGGGAGCGGCAGTATGGCTACACCTTC. Amino acids: CASSGGERQYGYTF.

The chain has TRBV4-2 and TRBJ2-3; TRBD2 aligns across 9 bases. CDR3 length equals 15 residues. Trimming at V came to 4 bases and at J to 6 bases, leaving 8 bases not matched to a gene. CDR1 and CDR2 (germline): LGHNA, YNFKEQ. The CDR3 nucleotides are TGTGCCAGCAGCCCATTGGGACTAGCAGGGGATACGCAGTATTTT. It is translated as CASSPLGLAGDTQYF.

The chain carries TRBV25-1 and TRBJ1-2; D remains unclear. This CDR3 region has 17 residues. V was cut by 3 bases and J by 4 bases, with 21 bases left in between. Germline V CDR1 and CDR2: MGHDK, SYGVNS. The CDR3 DNA sequence: TGTGCCAGCAGTGAGCCAGGCGGAGGACGATCTTGCTATGGCTACACCTTC. This translates into CASSEPGGGRSCYGYTF.

The chain is built from TRBV6-5 and TRBJ1-4, with D unresolved. Trimming took 6 bases from V and 7 from J, leaving 15 bases between them. Germline CDR1 MNHEY, CDR2 SVGAGI. This CDR3 spans 14 amino acids. The CDR3: CASSPLGEGEKLFF. In DNA form, the CDR3 reads TGTGCCAGCAGCCCCCTCGGGGAGGGTGAAAAACTGTTTTTT.

The gene calls are TRBV19 and TRBJ1-4, with 11 bases identical to TRBD1. This CDR3 is built from 15 residues. With V trimmed by 5 bases and J by 5 bases, 4 bases remained unmatched. Germline V gene data show CDR1 as LNHDA and CDR2 as SQIVND (reference sequence). Written as DNA, the CDR3 is TGTGCCAGTAGTCCCCGGGACAGGGGGAATGAAAAACTGTTTTTT. Amino acid sequence: CASSPRDRGNEKLFF.